Reported below is one TCR beta chain. These data come from a study of blood T cell repertoires in COVID-19. Overall study: Samples came from the United States, Italy and Spain, spanning acute and convalescent COVID-19. Sources were T cells, B-cell-depleted T cells, or PBMCs; the material itself was cDNA or gDNA.

Per the study methods: Researchers report that nucleated cell counts were estimated from reference gene primer amplification. Sequencing was performed with immunoSEQ multiplex PCR; in TCRdb, only in-frame clones are kept and a portion is missing. V and J calls plus clone size are reproduced from that table; the DNA served to infer D and trimming. The sample includes fewer than 65,000 clones, approximately 87% of them seen just once. The V end lost 0 bases, the J end lost 7 bases, and 10 bases lay between the germline ends. The CDR3 runs 13 residues. From germline, CDR1 is SGHNT and CDR2 YYREEE (reference sequence).

The source is a man in his sixties with acute or convalescent COVID-19. Sequenced material: peripheral blood. This rearrangement joins TRBV5-4 to TRBJ1-2, with D tentatively TRBD1 (6 bases). The CDR3: CASSLDRVRGYTF. CDR3 DNA sequence: TGTGCCAGCAGCTTGGACAGGGTCCGTGGCTACACCTTC. The full variable domain, completed using reference TRBV5-4 and TRBJ1-2, is ETGVTQSPTHLIKTRGQQVTLRCSSQSGHNTVSWYQQALGQGPQFIFQYYREEENGRGNFPPRFSGLQFPNYSSELNVNALELDDSALYLCASSLDRVRGYTFGSGTRLTVV.